This TCR beta chain was recorded in a study of shared clonotypes between healthy human individuals. How the authors handled the data: Filtering differed since immunoSEQ provided only junctions, with no quality scores. Some clones are missing from TCRdb's copy, which holds only in-frame ones; the method was immunoSEQ multiplex PCR. That table is the source of V, J and clone size, and D and trimming were worked out from the DNA. The sample carries some 790,000 clones, 72% recorded once. This CDR3 is 14 amino acids long. Germline trimming cut 6 bases from V and 4 bases from J; bases unmatched to any gene: 6. Germline loops: CDR1 KGHSH, CDR2 LQKENI. Recent vaccinations or acute infections were absent in the healthy HIV-negative adult donors.

The receptor was derived from a woman aged 25 to 39 in good health. Sequenced sample: memory CD4+ T cells sorted from blood. Subset: CD45RA-negative fraction. The chain employs TRBV18 and TRBJ2-5; 9 nucleotides line up with TRBD2. The CDR3 DNA follows: TGTGCCAGCTCTTCGACTAGCGGCACAGAGACCCAGTACTTC. Residues: CASSSTSGTETQYF.